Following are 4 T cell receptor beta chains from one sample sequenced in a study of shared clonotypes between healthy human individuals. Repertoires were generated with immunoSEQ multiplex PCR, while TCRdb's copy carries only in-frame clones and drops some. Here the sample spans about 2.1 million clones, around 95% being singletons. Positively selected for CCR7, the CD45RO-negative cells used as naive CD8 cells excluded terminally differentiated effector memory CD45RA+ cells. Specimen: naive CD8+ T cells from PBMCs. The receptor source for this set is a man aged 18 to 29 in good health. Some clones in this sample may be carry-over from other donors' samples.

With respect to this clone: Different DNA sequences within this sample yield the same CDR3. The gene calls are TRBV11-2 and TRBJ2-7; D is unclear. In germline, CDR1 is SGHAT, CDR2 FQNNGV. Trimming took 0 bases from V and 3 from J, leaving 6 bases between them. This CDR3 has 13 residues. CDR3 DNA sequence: TGTGCCAGCAGCTTAGAATCTGACTACGAGCAGTACTTC. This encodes CASSLESDYEQYF.

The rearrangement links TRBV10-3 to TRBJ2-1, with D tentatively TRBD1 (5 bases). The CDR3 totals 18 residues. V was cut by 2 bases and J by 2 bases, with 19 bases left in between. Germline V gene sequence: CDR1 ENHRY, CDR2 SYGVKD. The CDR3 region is CAISEASQGPGTYNEQFF. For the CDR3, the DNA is TGTGCCATCAGTGAGGCCTCTCAGGGCCCCGGCACCTACAATGAGCAGTTCTTC.

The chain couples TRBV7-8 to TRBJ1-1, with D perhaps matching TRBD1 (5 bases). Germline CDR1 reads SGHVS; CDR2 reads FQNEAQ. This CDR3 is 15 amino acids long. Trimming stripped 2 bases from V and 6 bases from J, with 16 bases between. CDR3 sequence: CASSLFLQGRPEAFF. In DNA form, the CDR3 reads TGTGCCAGCAGCTTATTTCTCCAGGGACGGCCTGAAGCTTTCTTT.

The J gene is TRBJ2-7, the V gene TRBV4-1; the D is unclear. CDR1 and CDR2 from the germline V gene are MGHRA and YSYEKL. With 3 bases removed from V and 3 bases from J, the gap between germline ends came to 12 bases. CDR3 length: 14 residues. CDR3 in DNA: TGCGCCAGCAGCCAGCTTGAAGGTGACTACGAGCAGTACTTC. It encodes CASSQLEGDYEQYF.